The 11 T cell receptor beta chains in this list originate from one sample, sequenced in a study of blood T cell repertoires in COVID-19. TCRdb's table, derived via immunoSEQ multiplex PCR, lists solely in-frame clones and lacks some. The sample includes 200,000 or so clones, 75% to 85% seen only once; the top ten take around 7.4%. The specimen sequenced was PBMCs or T cells enriched from blood (not recorded which). The origin of the receptors is a woman in her forties with acute COVID-19.

The CDR3 sequence: CASSTGQLTPSNTEAFF. CDR3 nucleotide sequence: TGCGCCAGCAGCACGGGACAGCTCACTCCCTCGAACACTGAAGCTTTCTTT. J is TRBJ1-1 and V is TRBV5-1, with 7 bases aligning to TRBD1. This CDR3 comprises 17 residues. The trim removed 4 bases at V and 1 base at J, leaving 13 bases unmatched. Germline CDR1 is SGHRS and CDR2 is YFSETQ.

Many counts were recorded for this clone. The chain employs TRBV28 and TRBJ1-1, with D perhaps TRBD1 (5 bases). The length of the CDR3 is 14 residues. V lost 10 bases and J lost 2, with 17 bases in between. The germline gives CDR1 MDHEN, CDR2 SYDVKM. The CDR3 DNA reads as TGTGCCACCCGATGGGCAGGGCTAAACACTGAAGCTTTCTTT. It translates to CATRWAGLNTEAFF.

Only a few counts were recorded for this clone. The V and J genes are TRBV7-9 and TRBJ2-7; 9 nucleotides align to TRBD1. V gave up 5 bases and J gave up 2 bases; unmatched junction bases: 4. Germline V gene sequence: CDR1 SEHNR, CDR2 FQNEAQ (reference sequence). This CDR3 spans 14 amino acids. The CDR3 sequence is CASSLRDRAYEQYF. The DNA for the CDR3 is TGTGCCAGCAGCCTCCGGGACAGGGCCTACGAGCAGTACTTC.

The chain has TRBV7-9 and TRBJ2-7; 9 positions agree with TRBD1. V shed 4 bases and J 4 bases; nucleotides not matched to a gene: 5. This CDR3 comprises 14 residues. CDR1 is SEHNR and CDR2 is FQNEAQ in the germline V gene (reference sequence). CDR3 DNA: TGTGCCAGCAGCTCCGGGACAGGGTGGTACGAGCAGTACTTC. Protein product: CASSSGTGWYEQYF.

The DNA of the CDR3 is TGCAGCGCTGGACACAAGTCTGGAAACACCATATATTTT. It specifies CSAGHKSGNTIYF. This rearrangement joins TRBV29-1 to TRBJ1-3, with a tentative D call TRBD1 (5 bases). The CDR3 is 13 residues long. The germline V gene has CDR1 SQVTM and CDR2 ANQGSEA. V was shortened by 7 bases and J by 1 base, with 11 bases between the two germline ends.

V and J are TRBV3-1 (or the pseudogene TRBV3-2) and TRBJ1-2, with D unclear. This CDR3 contains 15 residues. Between the trimmed V and J ends, which lost 3 bases and 8 bases, there was a span of 19 bases. CDR1 is LGHDT and CDR2 is YNNKEL in the germline V gene (reference sequence). The CDR3: CASSQGQTPPGGYTF. DNA for the CDR3: TGTGCCAGCAGCCAGGGTCAGACTCCTCCGGGGGGCTACACCTTC.

The chain joins TRBV6-5 to TRBJ1-4; no definite D call. The germline CDR1 and CDR2 sequences are MNHEY and SVGAGI. Trimming took off 6 bases at V and 7 bases at J, with 9 bases between the two ends. There are 12 residues in the CDR3. In nucleotides, the CDR3 is TGTGCCAGCAGCCCGGGATTTGAAAAACTGTTTTTT. Residues: CASSPGFEKLFF.

The chain uses TRBV5-1 and TRBJ1-4, with 8 nucleotides matching TRBD1. Per the germline V gene, CDR1 is SGHRS and CDR2 is YFSETQ. V shed 1 base, J shed 8 bases, and the junction held 4 bases outside the gene matches. The CDR3 contains 14 residues. CDR3 region: CASSLRQGREKLFF. The CDR3 DNA reads TGCGCCAGCAGCTTGAGACAGGGGAGAGAAAAACTGTTTTTT.

The chain couples TRBV28 to TRBJ2-2; 7 positions match TRBD1. V was clipped by 6 bases and J by 4 bases; unmatched bases: 5. Germline V gives CDR1 MDHEN, CDR2 SYDVKM. The CDR3 totals 14 residues. For the CDR3, the DNA is TGTGCCAGCAGGTGGGACAGTCTCACCGGGGAGCTGTTTTTT. It codes for CASRWDSLTGELFF.

The chain carries TRBV27 and TRBJ1-1, with 7 bases that match TRBD1. CDR1 and CDR2 from the germline V gene are MNHEY and SMNVEV (reference sequence). The CDR3 length is 15 residues. Germline trimming cut 5 bases from V and 1 base from J; bases unmatched to any gene: 7. Here the CDR3 DNA reads TGTGCCAGCAGTCGCAGACAGGGATCGAACACTGAAGCTTTCTTT. Translating it yields CASSRRQGSNTEAFF.

In this sample, this clone turned up many times. The chain links TRBV4-2 to TRBJ2-2; 10 nucleotides agree with TRBD1. Trimming took 1 base from V and 6 from J; bases not matched to a gene: 8. The CDR3 has 17 residues. Germline CDR1 is LGHNA and CDR2 is YNFKEQ. The CDR3 spells CASSQGQGAMTAGELFF. CDR3 coding DNA: TGTGCCAGCAGCCAAGGACAGGGGGCTATGACGGCCGGGGAGCTGTTTTTT.